This T cell receptor (beta chain) was recovered during a study of blood T cells in healthy people across ages. The germline V gene encodes CDR1 LGHNA and CDR2 YSLEER. With 0 bases removed from V and 5 bases from J, the gap between germline ends came to 16 bases. CDR3 length equals 16 residues. Combining a sample-barcoded 5' primer with a J-beta primer mix, a second PCR ran for roughly 6 to 12 cycles. TCRdb re-derived calls from the 5' RACE reads in MiXCR, one entry per CDR3 protein. The sample contains 450,000 to 700,000 distinct CDR3 sequences, 25% to 30% of which appear only once. Sequenced material: blood. The receptor's source is a woman between 65 and 79 years old in good health. The chain is built from TRBV4-3 and TRBJ2-5; no clear D gene. The CDR3 region is CASSQDFHQMAETQYF. CDR3 coding DNA: TGCGCCAGCAGCCAAGATTTCCATCAGATGGCGGAGACCCAGTACTTC.